This entry features one TCR beta chain sequence. The target of this receptor is not known. The input lacks base qualities; no much larger clone sits a single base away. The sample originates from a study of long-term antiretroviral therapy in people with HIV (dated by TCRdb to the early 2020s). Looking at the study overall: The earliest samples were collected about a decade before the 2015 WHO recommendation for immediate ART, when ART was typically delayed until CD4 counts fell. A retrospective serial study tested whether ART initiation and durable HIV suppression were associated with changes in peripheral blood TRB repertoire composition and diversity. The cohort contributed 150 to 200 cryopreserved PBMC samples from a few dozen adults with confirmed HIV infection, collected serially over a mean of about six years (range 1-12). Among the roughly 30 participants with HIV, ten to eleven were female. No cross-contamination during QIAcube processing was shown when test extractions of a monoclonal T-cell line were performed alongside 33 polyclonal samples.

The immunoSEQ hsTCRB v3.0 assay was used at survey level resolution to sequence the TRB variable region. The targeted TRB sequencing depth was about 40,000-50,000 T-cell genomes per sample. An Illumina MiSeq with a v3 150-cycle kit was used to sequence the pooled TRB libraries. Per the original workflow: Repertoire analysis ran in R within a reproducible Nextflow workflow covering QC, data transformation and analysis. Custom analyses were implemented in LymphoSeq2, an R package for AIRR-Seq data exploration. After excluding several samples that yielded fewer than 5000 total TRB sequences, 150 to 200 HIV repertoires remained for analysis. Of the 188 retained HIV repertoires, approximately 60 were collected before and more than 120 after ART initiation. Repertoires were downsampled to 5000 TRB nucleotide sequences, and summary statistics were averaged over 100 downsampling iterations. TRB sequences were retained for analysis only if CDR3 regions of at least seven amino acids were present. Two measures captured diversity: a Shannon entropy-derived clonality score and the Gini coefficient. In repertoire networks, the top 5000 CDR3 amino acid sequences were linked whenever an edit distance of one separated two sequences. GLIPH2 predicted antigen specificity groups and MHC restriction for TRB CDR3 amino acid sequences. Known CMV, EBV, HIV or tissue antigen associations were flagged by matching CDR3 amino acid sequences against VDJdb and McPAS-TCR. Pre-ART, post-ART and control groups were compared with Wilcoxon signed-rank tests and Holm-Bonferroni correction. This is the immuneACCESS table as TCRdb keeps it, with only in-frame sequences that have V and J called. A part of the clones is gone; compared with another copy, unresolved V genes explain less than half, and the rest is unexplained. Clone size and the V and J calls come from that table; the DNA yielded D and trimming. The sample table shows about 41,000 clones, and less than 95% are seen once. The ten largest clonotypes hold roughly 2.2% of the sample.

What the research found in general, with its limitations: Owing to limited PBMC availability, only the TCR beta chain was sequenced, without alpha chain pairing. Expanded TRB clones identified before ART initiation dominated the repertoire at all time points, although this dominance fluctuated and declined in many PLHIV after ART. Because pre-ART samples had limited cell numbers, unsorted PBMC were profiled rather than sorted CD4+ and CD8+ T cells. The samples were dated from about 2003 to 2018, and the ART regimens that were used may be less effective than current ART regimens. Starting ART was linked to a significant rise in TRB diversity, yet even after long-term ART the diversity remained significantly lower than in transplant donor controls. CDR3 length ranges in HIV repertoires were narrower than in controls, and network structure suggested an antigen-experienced repertoire with only a slight naive shift after ART. Inferences about post-ART repertoire changes were limited because no data were available on ART adherence, viral resistance or therapy changes.

Unmatched junction bases come to 6, with V trimmed by 4 bases and J by 1 base. The CDR3 runs 18 amino acids, cysteine and phenylalanine included. Just CDR3 DNA is preserved here, 54 bases in frame from base 1. CDR1 and CDR2, looked up from the germline V gene, are SGHRS and YFSETQ. Participants were included only if at least one PBMC sample before ART initiation and at least two post-ART samples were available. Treatment was received in the United States of America by all participants with HIV. Before DNA extraction, cryopreserved samples of about 1-11 million PBMC were thawed and then washed. At the time of the earliest PBMC sample for each participant with HIV, ages ranged from roughly 23 to 60 years. PBMC samples were contributed by each participant from 1-4 timepoints before ART initiation and 2-8 timepoints after ART initiation, with a median of 7 samples. Serial HIV viral load, CD4+ T-cell count, ART history and demographic data were obtained for every participant. A Qiagen kit on a QIAcube was used to extract genomic DNA from unsorted PBMC, with samples processed in batches of 12.

This clonotype was obtained from a young man with HIV. The chain joins TRBV5-1 to TRBJ2-2, with 14 middle bases fitting TRBD2. The source material was unsorted PBMCs, sampled around 9.2 years after starting antiretroviral therapy. The bases are TGCGCCAGCAGCCCTATTGGGACTAGCGGGGGGAACACCGGGGAGCTGTTTTTT. Translation gives CASSPIGTSGGNTGELFF.